The 4 T cell receptor beta chains presented below share a single source sample, sequenced in a study of glioma-infiltrating T cells. Using RNA template, CDR3s of TCR alpha and beta were amplified with iRepertoire arm-PCR. Each CDR3 protein is one row after TCRdb ran MiXCR on the multiplex PCR reads. The data contain more than 300,000 distinct CDR3 sequences, about two fifths of them seen just once; the ten biggest clones take up around 12%. Input material: glioma tissue, nonneoplastic brain tissue, or PBMCs (not recorded which). These receptors all stem from a human donor with low-grade glioma or glioblastoma, undergoing nonglioma brain surgery, or in good health (not recorded which).

In the case of this clonotype: One base away lies a much larger clone, so this may be a sequencing read error. This chain joins TRBV28 and TRBJ1-5; a possible D gene is TRBD1 (6 bases). The V gene's germline CDR1 is MDHEN and CDR2 SYDVKM. The CDR3 runs 17 residues. The CDR3 loop reads CASSFLGGRYSNQHQHF. CDR3 coding DNA: TGTGCCAGCAGCTTTCTTGGGGGCCGTTATAGCAATCAGCACCAGCATTTT.

This clonotype has at least ten counts. The rearrangement uses TRBV6-1 and TRBJ2-1; 10 positions agree with TRBD2. The CDR3 has 16 amino acids. Germline V gives CDR1 MNHNS, CDR2 SASEGT. V dropped 4 bases and J dropped 2; count of bases not matched to a gene: 5. In DNA form, the CDR3 reads TGTGCCAGCAGTGTCCCTAGCGGGAGCACCTACAATGAGCAGTTCTTC. It codes for CASSVPSGSTYNEQFF.

This clonotype was picked up many times. The chain uses TRBV6-6 and TRBJ2-3, with D unclear. Germline CDR1 and CDR2: MNHNY and SVGAGI (reference sequence). The CDR3 consists of 16 residues. Deletions cut 0 bases from V and 0 bases from J, with 10 bases between. CDR3 DNA: TGTGCCAGCAGTTACTCGCCGAGCCCGAGCACAGATACGCAGTATTTT. Its translation: CASSYSPSPSTDTQYF.

The CDR3 region has the DNA TGTGCCAGCAGCGTAGTAGCGAGGGGCGCAGATACGCAGTATTTT. Amino acids: CASSVVARGADTQYF. The V and J genes are TRBV7-2 and TRBJ2-3, with D tentatively TRBD1 or TRBD2 (5 bases each). The germline gives CDR1 SGHTA, CDR2 FQGNSA. V was cut by 5 bases and J by 4 bases, with 16 bases left in between. This CDR3 region has 15 residues. The whole variable domain, filled in from reference TRBV7-2 and TRBJ2-3, reads GAGVSQSPSNKVTEKGKDVELRCDPISGHTALYWYRQSLGQGLEFLIYFQGNSAPDKSGLPSDRFSAERTGGSVSTLTIQRTQQEDSAVYLCASSVVARGADTQYFGPGTRLTVL.